These 9 T cell receptor beta chains originate from one sample sequenced in a study of T-cell memory formation after mild COVID-19. TCRdb processed the 5' RACE reads anew with MiXCR; each CDR3 protein has one entry. The sample holds about 470,000 distinct CDR3 sequences, roughly 23% seen once. The material sequenced was PBMCs or a T cell subset sorted from them (not recorded which). These receptors originate from an adult woman who had mild COVID-19 (a few samples of this study predate the infection). Cell type and time point are not known.

V is TRBV7-9 and J is TRBJ1-1; D might be TRBD1 (5 bases). Germline V CDR1 and CDR2: SEHNR, FQNEAQ (reference sequence). The V and J ends lost 8 bases and 3 bases respectively, with 28 bases between them. The CDR3 covers 18 residues. CDR3: CASGETGRGPWIYTEAFF. CDR3 sequence (DNA): TGTGCCAGCGGAGAGACCGGTCGGGGACCCTGGATTTACACTGAAGCTTTCTTT.

This clonotype came up a few times. The chain links TRBV5-1 to TRBJ1-4; tentatively, D is TRBD1 (6 bases). The CDR3 has 14 amino acids. Germline CDR1 is SGHRS and CDR2 is YFSETQ. V was cut by 4 bases and J by 8 bases, with 15 bases left in between. The CDR3 DNA sequence: TGCGCCAGCAGCGTCGGGGGGCTGGAAGAAAAACTGTTTTTT. Translating gives CASSVGGLEEKLFF.

This rearrangement joins TRBV10-3 to TRBJ2-3; 15 positions agree with TRBD2. Losses at the gene ends were 3 bases for V and 6 bases for J; bases not matched to a gene: 7. Germline CDR1 ENHRY, CDR2 SYGVKD. This CDR3 spans 17 amino acids. DNA of the CDR3: TGTGCCATCAGTGACTTAGGACTAGCGGGGGGGACTGATACGCAGTATTTT. Encoded protein: CAISDLGLAGGTDTQYF.

This clonotype was counted ten times or more. The V call is TRBV5-1, the J call TRBJ2-3; TRBD2 might be the D (6 bases). The CDR3 length is 17 residues. CDR1 and CDR2 (germline): SGHRS, YFSETQ. Trimming cost V 0 bases and J 0 bases, with 14 bases left between them. CDR3 loop: CASSLVSWGRSTDTQYF. The CDR3 DNA is TGCGCCAGCAGCTTGGTCAGCTGGGGGAGGAGCACAGATACGCAGTATTTT.

The chain couples TRBV7-2 to TRBJ1-3; TRBD1 matches at 8 bases. From germline, CDR1 is SGHTA and CDR2 FQGNSA. This CDR3 region has 14 residues. The V and J ends lost 5 bases and 4 bases, in that order; junction bases with no gene match: 4. This CDR3 is CASSATGVGNTIYF. CDR3 DNA: TGTGCCAGCAGCGCGACAGGGGTCGGAAACACCATATATTTT.

The table lists this clonotype with a few counts. The chain combines TRBV7-3 with TRBJ2-5, with 9 positions matching TRBD1. The V segment lost 5 bases and the J segment 5 bases; nucleotides outside the gene matches: 9. This CDR3 contains 15 residues. In germline, CDR1 is SGHTA, CDR2 FQGTGA. The CDR3 loop is CASSLRTGVGETQYF. CDR3 coding DNA: TGTGCCAGCAGCCTTAGGACAGGGGTTGGGGAGACCCAGTACTTC.

The chain couples TRBV29-1 to TRBJ2-2, with TRBD1 matching 8 bases. The CDR3 runs to 14 residues. Germline V gene sequence: CDR1 SQVTM, CDR2 ANQGSEA. CDR3 bases: TGCAGTGACTGGACAGGGAGGAGGACCGGGGAGCTGTTTTTT. Translation: CSDWTGRRTGELFF.

V and J are TRBV9 and TRBJ2-5; no firm D call. Germline V gives CDR1 SGDLS, CDR2 YYNGEE. The CDR3 totals 14 residues. V lost 0 bases and J 5 bases, leaving 11 bases between the germline ends. The CDR3 DNA follows: TGTGCCAGCAGCGTAGATTTTCATGGTGAGACCCAGTACTTC. Protein product: CASSVDFHGETQYF.

This clonotype has a handful of counts. The V gene is TRBV29-1, the J gene TRBJ2-7; D is perhaps TRBD1 (6 bases). Germline CDR1 SQVTM, CDR2 ANQGSEA. V lost 6 bases to trimming and J lost 4 bases, with 19 bases between them. CDR3 length: 14 residues. DNA for the CDR3: TGCAGCGTATACTACGTCAGGGGCGTTTACGAGCAGTACTTC. It codes for CSVYYVRGVYEQYF.